This is a list of T cell receptor beta chains from one sample in a study of blood T cell repertoires in COVID-19. Libraries were prepared by immunoSEQ multiplex PCR; TCRdb keeps only in-frame clonotypes and omits some of them. The table has 200,000 to 250,000 clones, 75% to 85% seen once; the top ten hold 9.7%. Sequences were obtained from peripheral blood. These receptors came from a man aged 45-65 years with active or convalescent COVID-19. CDR3s leave out the opening cysteine and the closing phenylalanine or tryptophan.

v_call	cdr3_length	j_call	cdr3_aa
TRBV5-1	15	TRBJ1-6	ASSLGDREAYNSPLH
TRBV5-5	14	TRBJ2-1	ASSSYRVASYNEQF
TRBV28	14	TRBJ2-3	ASSSLGLAGKDTQY
TRBV30	13	TRBJ2-1	AWSRGLAGGQEQF
TRBV24-1	14	TRBJ1-4	ATSDPSGTAREKLF
TRBV27	10	TRBJ2-3	ASSRPGDTQY
TRBV20-1	12	TRBJ1-2	SASQGASNYGYT
TRBV4-3	13	TRBJ1-4	ASSQAGTQNEKLF
TRBV5-6	12	TRBJ1-2	ASSLDPGGYGYT
TRBV6-6	12	TRBJ1-3	ASSYRTVGNTIY
TRBV19	12	TRBJ2-1	ASKVQGFYNEQF
TRBV4-1	13	TRBJ2-3	ASSRSGTGSDTQY
TRBV2	11	TRBJ1-5	ASSGTGNQPQH
TRBV5-1	12	TRBJ1-3	ASSLQGIGNTIY
TRBV4-1	17	TRBJ1-2	ASSQDMRGQLPNSYGYT
TRBV2	13	TRBJ2-7	ASSEWGENSYEQY
TRBV2	13	TRBJ1-1	ASSEVTPGNTEAF
TRBV11-2	15	TRBJ2-5	ASSPPRWGGDQETQY
TRBV12-3/TRBV12-4	10	TRBJ1-1	ASSLTGAEAF
TRBV18	12	TRBJ1-3	ASSPRGAGNTIY
TRBV19	14	TRBJ1-5	ASSTETGASNQPQH
TRBV7-2	12	TRBJ2-3	ASSLVVGTDTQY
TRBV5-6	12	TRBJ2-1	ASRGVDAYNEQF
TRBV5-5	15	TRBJ1-6	ASSLDPFSSYNSPLH
TRBV19	12	TRBJ2-5	ASRKPGLGETQY
TRBV29-1	10	TRBJ2-3	SAGPGTDTQY
TRBV5-4	12	TRBJ2-3	ASSRTSDTDTQY
TRBV1	15	TRBJ1-1	TSSQDARNRWKSEAF
TRBV5-6	11	TRBJ1-6	ASSLEGLAPLH
TRBV18	11	TRBJ1-2	ASSETNRYGYT
TRBV4-1	13	TRBJ2-1	ASSQDWSGHNEQF
TRBV6-5	14	TRBJ1-2	ASSYSSGHSNYGYT
TRBV7-2	12	TRBJ1-5	ASSLARGSQPQH
TRBV7-9	13	TRBJ2-1	ATTLAPGSYNEQF
TRBV7-9	13	TRBJ2-3	ASSFGQGSADTQY
TRBV3-1/TRBV3-2	11	TRBJ1-6	ASSPRGNSPLH
TRBV5-1	16	TRBJ2-1	ASSSSWGTGDTVYEQF
TRBV5-1	18	TRBJ2-1	ASSLAVTSGVPSSYNEQF
TRBV27	11	TRBJ1-2	ASSFGTGLGYT
TRBV7-3	16	TRBJ2-2	ASSLIPGITFNAPELF
TRBV5-6	10	TRBJ2-5	ASSFRGEAQY
TRBV4-3	15	TRBJ2-1	ASSQQRTSGRANEQF
TRBV27	13	TRBJ1-6	ASSLGGLENSPLH
TRBV4-1	14	TRBJ2-1	ASSHPDGRPNNEQF
TRBV9	13	TRBJ1-4	ASSVEGGSNEKLF
TRBV5-1	14	TRBJ1-4	ASSLEVQTTNEKLF
TRBV18	11	TRBJ1-1	ASSPDGTAEAF
TRBV7-2	14	TRBJ2-1	ASRLAGGPPDKEQF
TRBV10-3	11	TRBJ1-1	AISVPGNTEAF
TRBV18	13	TRBJ1-2	ASSPGHVVPYGYT
TRBV28	14	TRBJ2-5	ASSFRRDRGKETQY